The T cell receptor beta chain under discussion was sequenced for a study of cytomegalovirus exposure and HLA in healthy donors. Germline V lookup: CDR1 SGHNT, CDR2 YYREEE (reference sequence). This CDR3 is built from 16 residues. Germline trimming cut 0 bases from V and 3 bases from J; bases unmatched to any gene: 9. Vbeta (60) and Jbeta (13) primers were used in the PCR. Profiling relied on immunoSEQ multiplex PCR, and the TCRdb table lists in-frame clones only, not all of them. This table holds 150,000 or so clones, 80% found once. Material for sequencing was PBMCs. The TCR originated in a man aged 45-65 years in good health and CMV-seronegative. J is TRBJ2-7 and V is TRBV5-4, with TRBD1 matching 7 bases. CDR3 nucleotide sequence: TGTGCCAGCAGCTTGGATGTTGGCAGGGGGAACTACGAGCAGTACTTC. It encodes CASSLDVGRGNYEQYF.